The T cell receptor beta chain under discussion was sequenced for a study of cytomegalovirus exposure and HLA in healthy donors listed by TCRdb under 2017. Some background on the complete study: A later analysis indicated that the 95 to 150 validation repertoires were generated on the platform also employed for the approximately 700 repertoires of the first cohort. The study was designed to test whether signatures of past pathogen exposure could be identified by cataloging public T cell receptors. A separate validation cohort of more than 100 different subjects was used in addition to the 666-subject first cohort. High-throughput TCR immunosequencing, statistical association of individual TCRs with disease status, and machine learning were combined to predict cytomegalovirus infection status. Study-level results and caveats: Three of the identified cytomegalovirus-associated TCR beta chains were confirmed in vitro to be specific for cytomegalovirus antigens. Most TCR sequences were seen in very few donors, while some public TCRs were found in many individuals. In the study, some 160 TCR beta chains were listed as associated with cytomegalovirus. Cytomegalovirus status was reported to be diagnosed by the classifier with high specificity and sensitivity in both the original and validation cohorts. A later analysis found that TCRs clustered in the first cohort also tended to co-occur in the roughly 120 validation repertoires, with more than 90% of cluster scores above 0. The validation cohort had no HLA typing available for a later analysis, so co-occurrence within that cohort was assessed over all 130 or so repertoires. The authors suggested that the approach could potentially be extended to other disease states and immunological phenotypes.

Separate from the roughly 700-subject first cohort, the validation cohort of roughly 130 subjects was the group to which the donors belonged. Library preparation employed the immunoSEQ multiplex PCR assay. In the authors' own workflow: To diagnose cytomegalovirus status from the catalog of TCR beta chain sequences, a statistical classification framework was built. TCRdb provides this immuneACCESS table in a form limited to in-frame rearrangements. Some clones are lacking; in checked studies, under half of them reflect an unresolved V gene, and why the rest are absent is not known. The V and J calls and the clone size are those of that table, but D and trimming were determined from the DNA. In this sample the table shows approximately 240,000 clones, under 95% of which occur a single time. The top ten hold 0.85% to 1.2% of the sample. The germline V end is reduced by 4 bases and the J end by 5 bases; junction bases left unmatched: 11. Taken from the germline V gene (reference sequence), the CDR1 and CDR2 loops are MNHEY and SMNVEV. From the cysteine through the phenylalanine, the CDR3 covers 16 amino acids. Of all the DNA, just the CDR3 is kept, 48 bases in frame from base 1.

This clone came up once. Its antigen remains undetermined. No base quality values were provided; no much bigger clone lies one nucleotide off. The chain joins TRBV27 to TRBJ1-5, with 7 bases matching TRBD1. Sequenced sample: PBMCs. This clonotype was obtained from a woman aged 18-29 years in good health and CMV-seronegative. The CDR3 corresponds to CASSSSPGTEYQPQHF. The nucleotide sequence reads TGTGCCAGCAGTTCCTCTCCCGGGACAGAATATCAGCCCCAGCATTTT.